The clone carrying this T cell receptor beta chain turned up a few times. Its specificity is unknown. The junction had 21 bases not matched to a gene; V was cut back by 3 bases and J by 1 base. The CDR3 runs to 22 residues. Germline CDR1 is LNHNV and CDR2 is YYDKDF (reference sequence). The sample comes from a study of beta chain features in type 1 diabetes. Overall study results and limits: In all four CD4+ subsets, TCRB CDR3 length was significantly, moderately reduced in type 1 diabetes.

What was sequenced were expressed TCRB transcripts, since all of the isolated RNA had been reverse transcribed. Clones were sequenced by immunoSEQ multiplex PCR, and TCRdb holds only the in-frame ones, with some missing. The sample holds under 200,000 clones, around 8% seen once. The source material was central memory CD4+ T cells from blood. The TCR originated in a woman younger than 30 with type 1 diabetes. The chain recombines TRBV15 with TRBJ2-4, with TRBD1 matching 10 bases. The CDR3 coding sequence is TGTGCCACCAGCAGTCCGTTAGGGGCCGTGGGACAGGGGACTTATGCCAAAAACATTCAGTACTTC. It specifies CATSSPLGAVGQGTYAKNIQYF.